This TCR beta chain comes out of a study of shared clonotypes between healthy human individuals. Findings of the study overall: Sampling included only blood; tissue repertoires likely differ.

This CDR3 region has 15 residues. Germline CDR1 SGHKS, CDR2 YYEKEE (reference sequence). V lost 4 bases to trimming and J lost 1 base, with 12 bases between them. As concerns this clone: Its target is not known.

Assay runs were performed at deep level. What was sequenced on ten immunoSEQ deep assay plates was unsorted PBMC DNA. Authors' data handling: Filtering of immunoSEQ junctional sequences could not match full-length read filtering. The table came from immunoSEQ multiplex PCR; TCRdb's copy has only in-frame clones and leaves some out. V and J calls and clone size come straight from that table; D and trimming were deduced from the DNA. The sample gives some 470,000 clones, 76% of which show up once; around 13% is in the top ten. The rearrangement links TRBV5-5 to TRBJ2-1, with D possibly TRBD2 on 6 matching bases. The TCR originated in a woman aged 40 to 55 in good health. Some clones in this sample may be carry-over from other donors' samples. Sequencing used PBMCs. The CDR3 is CASSVGLSSYNEQFF. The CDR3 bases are TGTGCCAGCAGCGTGGGACTGTCATCCTACAATGAGCAGTTCTTC.